Included here is one T cell receptor beta chain sequence, with context. This clonotype was counted at least ten times. Its antigen is not yet known. Base-call qualities are not available, and no considerably larger clone is one nucleotide away. A patient counted as having stable Graves' hyperthyroidism if no progression to ophthalmopathy occurred over 18 months of follow-up. The hyperthyroidism patients were between 18 and 65 years old and newly diagnosed, with a disease duration of less than 2 months. Exclusion was applied to patients with uncontrolled infections, other autoimmune diseases, pregnancy or lactation. Diagnoses were based on clinical symptoms, serum thyroxine and TRAb, thyroid ultrasound and orbital computed tomography. PBMCs were isolated from about 10 ml of fresh peripheral blood by Ficoll-Paque density gradient centrifugation. Total RNA was extracted with Trizol reagent, and quality was checked on an Agilent 2100 Bioanalyzer.

Reading the germline V gene (reference sequence) gives CDR1 SEHNR and CDR2 FQNEAQ. The CDR3 holds 19 amino acids from the cysteine to the phenylalanine. Just CDR3 DNA is preserved here, 57 bases in frame from base 1. After removal of 4 bases from V and 3 bases from J, the junction retains 13 bases not matched to a gene. The data belong to a study of T cells in Graves' hyperthyroidism and ophthalmopathy (dated 2019 in TCRdb). Looking at the study overall: Peripheral blood samples were taken at initial diagnosis, before any treatment was given. A discovery cohort of 95 to 100 patients, 43 with Graves' ophthalmopathy and over 55 with stable Graves' hyperthyroidism, was used to find distinguishing TCR V-J signatures. Prospective prediction of ophthalmopathy was tested in an independent validation cohort of 18 to 20 hyperthyroidism patients and 15 to 17 patients who later progressed to ophthalmopathy. The roughly 100 discovery patients were randomly split 7:3 into training and test sets. Thyroid tissue and blood T-cell repertoires from about six Graves' hyperthyroidism patients were also compared in the study. After blood sampling, hyperthyroidism patients were treated with methimazole at a starting dose of 30 mg daily, and ophthalmopathy patients were treated with high-dose intravenous methylprednisolone. TCR Vbeta CDR3 sequencing of 130 to 150 peripheral blood samples (43 ophthalmopathy, 70 to 85 hyperthyroidism and approximately 17 progressor patients) is reported in the paper.

Study-level results and caveats: In validation, the model predicted progression to ophthalmopathy a median of about 6 months before onset, with 70% to 71% sensitivity and almost 75% specificity. Ophthalmopathy was separated from stable hyperthyroidism by a 13 V-J signature model, with approximately 86% sensitivity and about 81% specificity obtained in cross-validation and 80%/75% obtained in testing. Blood samples also contained most of the expanded thyroid clonotypes (frequency above 0.001), which suggests that blood repertoires may reflect thyroid immune responses. No statistical method was used to fix the sample size in advance, and group allocation was not hidden from the investigators.

The TCR beta CDR3 regions were amplified from RNA transcripts. A first-round RT-PCR of the TCR CDR3 used the HTBI primer set with the Qiagen OneStep RT-PCR kit. Libraries were constructed in a second round of multiplex PCR, after which size selection and purification were performed. Sequencing of the libraries was done on an Illumina HiSeq2000 using paired-end 100 bp reads. The authors' analysis ran thus. SOAPnuke was used to process the raw data, removing reads that contained adapters or uncalled bases, had a mean Phred below 15, or lacked an exact match to the constant primer or identifier. COPE v1.2.5 was used to merge high-quality paired reads, and clonotypes were defined as unique nucleotide sequences. MiTCR v1.1 was used to align clonotypes to the IMGT TRBV, TRBD and TRBJ reference segments. Analysis was restricted to V-J combinations with a frequency above 0.0001, which covered about 99% of repertoires. A TCS score was defined as the ratio of F50 (clonal expansion) to E x V (chaos), with BLOSUM62-based TCRdist applied between CDR3 peptides within each V-J. Welch's t-statistics and random forest reduced around 550 V-J features to 10 to 15, which were used in a naive Bayes classifier (R e1071). Using fastp at Q25 and MiXCR, TCRdb reprocessed the public reads and kept productive beta chains. A single entry per CDR3 protein holds the most common genes and DNA from its merged rows. The V and J calls come from TCRdb's annotation, not from the publication. Here the sample has about 480,000 distinct CDR3 sequences; over 13% occur a single time. Less than 20% of the sample is held by the ten biggest clonotypes.

This sequence uses TRBV7-9 and TRBJ2-3, with TRBD2 matching 13 junction bases. Sequenced material: blood. The sequence came from a woman aged 18-29 years with Graves' hyperthyroidism. The CDR3 sequence is CASSSFITGTSGKTDTQYF. The DNA sequence follows: TGTGCCAGCAGCTCCTTTATAACCGGGACTAGCGGGAAGACAGATACGCAGTATTTT.